What follows are 24 T cell receptor beta chains derived from one specimen sequenced in a study of blood T cell repertoires in COVID-19. Profiling relied on immunoSEQ multiplex PCR, and the TCRdb table lists in-frame clones only, not all of them. The sample carries approximately 100,000 clones, about 79% recorded once. The material sequenced was peripheral blood. These TCRs come from a woman of 80 years or more with active or convalescent COVID-19.

The V gene is TRBV5-1, the J gene TRBJ2-7, with 8 bases fitting TRBD1. The germline CDR1 and CDR2 sequences are SGHRS and YFSETQ. Losses at the gene ends were 0 bases for V and 6 bases for J; bases not matched to a gene: 2. The CDR3 spans 13 residues. CDR3 protein: CASSLDRGTEQYF. In DNA form, the CDR3 reads TGCGCCAGCAGCTTGGACAGGGGGACCGAGCAGTACTTC.

This chain joins TRBV7-9 and TRBJ2-3; 7 nucleotides line up with TRBD1. Germline V gives CDR1 SEHNR, CDR2 FQNEAQ (reference sequence). Losses at the gene ends were 3 bases for V and 2 bases for J; bases not matched to a gene: 2. The CDR3 length is 14 residues. CDR3 loop: CASSLTGFTDTQYF. In nucleotides, the CDR3 is TGTGCCAGCAGCTTGACAGGGTTCACAGATACGCAGTATTTT.

J is TRBJ1-2 and V is TRBV11-2; 8 bases match TRBD1. V shed 7 bases, J shed 6 bases, and the junction held 13 bases outside the gene matches. The CDR3 spans 15 residues. Germline V CDR1 and CDR2: SGHAT, FQNNGV. CDR3 residues: CASTLGAGGANGYTF. Written as DNA, the CDR3 is TGTGCCAGCACCCTTGGGGCAGGGGGCGCAAATGGCTACACCTTC. Using reference TRBV11-2 and TRBJ1-2 for the parts outside the CDR3, the full variable domain is EAGVAQSPRYKIIEKRQSVAFWCNPISGHATLYWYQQILGQGPKLLIQFQNNGVVDDSQLPKDRFSAERLKGVDSTLKIQPAKLEDSAVYLCASTLGAGGANGYTFGSGTRLTVV.

The chain recombines TRBV3-1 (or the pseudogene TRBV3-2) with TRBJ2-3, with a tentative D call TRBD2 (6 bases). The CDR3 extends over 17 amino acids. Trimming cost V 1 base and J 6 bases, with 20 bases left between them. The germline gives CDR1 LGHDT, CDR2 YNNKEL (reference sequence). The CDR3 reads CASSQGSGDRRGDTQYF. The CDR3 DNA reads TGTGCCAGCAGCCAAGGTTCGGGGGACCGCCGGGGGGATACGCAGTATTTT.

V gene TRBV29-1 combines with J gene TRBJ1-2, with 7 bases lining up with TRBD1. The CDR3 covers 13 residues. V lost 3 bases to trimming and J lost 4 bases; unmatched junction nucleotides: 5. The germline gives CDR1 SQVTM, CDR2 ANQGSEA. The CDR3 nucleotides read TGCAGCGTTGATTCACAGGGGATCTATGGCTACACCTTC. Translated: CSVDSQGIYGYTF.

The rearrangement uses TRBV21-1 and TRBJ2-7; no DNA check was done on the table's D call, TRBD2. TRBV21-1 is a pseudogene locus. The CDR3 spans 21 residues. This CDR3 is CAWTKGRLGLAGVLQDYEQYF. The CDR3, as DNA: TGTGCCTGGACAAAGGGGCGCCTGGGACTAGCGGGAGTACTCCAGGACTACGAGCAGTACTTC.

V is TRBV4-1 and J is TRBJ2-7; weak D call: TRBD2 (5 bases). Germline loops: CDR1 MGHRA, CDR2 YSYEKL. Trimming stripped 1 base from V and 0 bases from J, with 10 bases between. The CDR3 runs to 15 residues. The CDR3 protein is CASSQVSGTSYEQYF. In nucleotides, the CDR3 is TGCGCCAGCAGCCAAGTCAGCGGCACCTCCTACGAGCAGTACTTC.

The V and J genes are TRBV19 and TRBJ2-2; 9 positions agree with TRBD1. The V gene end was trimmed by 10 bases and the J gene end by 1 base; junction bases not matched to a gene: 10. Germline V lookup: CDR1 LNHDA, CDR2 SQIVND (reference sequence). CDR3 length equals 16 residues. The CDR3 nucleotides read TGTGCCACCCGGACAATGGGACAGGGGAACACCGGGGAGCTGTTTTTT. This sequence encodes CATRTMGQGNTGELFF.

The rearrangement links TRBV7-9 to TRBJ2-3, with a possible D match to TRBD2 (6 bases). The CDR3 runs to 15 residues. Germline V CDR1 and CDR2: SEHNR, FQNEAQ (reference sequence). V dropped 3 bases and J dropped 1 base, with 11 bases sitting between them. CDR3 sequence reads: CASSFLIAGTDTQYF. CDR3 DNA sequence: TGTGCCAGCAGCTTCTTGATAGCGGGCACAGATACGCAGTATTTT. The full variable domain, with the rest looked up from reference TRBV7-9 and TRBJ2-3, is DTGVSQNPRHKITKRGQNVTFRCDPISEHNRLYWYRQTLGQGPEFLTYFQNEAQLEKSRLLSDRFSAERPKGSFSTLEIQRTEQGDSAMYLCASSFLIAGTDTQYFGPGTRLTVL.

The chain has TRBV18 and TRBJ1-5; 10 positions match TRBD1. Per the germline V gene, CDR1 is KGHSH and CDR2 is LQKENI. The CDR3 is made up of 15 amino acids. V lost 3 bases, J lost 7 bases, and 6 bases stayed unmatched. CDR3: CASSPGQGGVQPQHF. CDR3 in DNA: TGTGCCAGCTCACCTGGACAGGGGGGGGTCCAGCCCCAGCATTTT.

This clone was found a few times. The rearrangement joins TRBV9 to TRBJ1-2, with 9 bases fitting TRBD1. The germline V gene has CDR1 SGDLS and CDR2 YYNGEE. The CDR3 consists of 14 residues. V was clipped by 4 bases and J by 3 bases; unmatched bases: 4. The CDR3 DNA reads as TGTGCCAGCAGCCCGGGACAGGGAGACTATGGCTACACCTTC. Its protein product is CASSPGQGDYGYTF. The full variable domain, in which reference TRBV9 and TRBJ1-2 provide the parts outside the CDR3, is DSGVTQTPKHLITATGQRVTLRCSPRSGDLSVYWYQQSLDQGLQFLIQYYNGEERAKGNILERFSAQQFPDLHSELNLSSLELGDSALYFCASSPGQGDYGYTFGSGTRLTVV.

The chain combines TRBV7-9 with TRBJ2-5; 7 bases fit TRBD1. V was clipped by 5 bases and J by 3 bases; unmatched bases: 9. Germline V lookup: CDR1 SEHNR, CDR2 FQNEAQ (reference sequence). The CDR3 has 15 residues. The CDR3 loop is CASSPPPGTEETQYF. The CDR3, as DNA: TGTGCCAGCAGCCCCCCGCCGGGGACAGAAGAGACCCAGTACTTC.

Regarding this clone: At one boundary the junction diverges from the germline segment, which might be a read error. The gene calls are TRBV7-3 and TRBJ2-7; D might be TRBD2 (6 bases). This CDR3 is built from 13 residues. The germline gives CDR1 SGHTA, CDR2 FQGTGA. CDR3 bases: TGTGCCAGCAGCTTAAATAGTTGGAGGGGTCTGTCCTTC. It encodes CASSLNSWRGLSF. The whole variable domain, filled in from reference TRBV7-3 and TRBJ2-7, reads GAGVSQTPSNKVTEKGKYVELRCDPISGHTALYWYRQSLGQGPEFLIYFQGTGAADDSGLPNDRFFAVRPEGSVSTLKIQRTERGDSAVYLCASSLNSWRGLSFGPGTRLTVT.

This clone came up once. V is TRBV28 and J is TRBJ1-1; TRBD1 matches at 11 bases. The CDR3 totals 16 residues. V lost 5 bases and J lost 3; bases outside the gene matches: 8. The germline V gene has CDR1 MDHEN and CDR2 SYDVKM. CDR3 protein: CASSRTGGGLDTEAFF. CDR3 nucleotides: TGTGCCAGCAGTCGGACAGGGGGCGGCTTAGACACTGAAGCTTTCTTT.

This clone was observed a handful of times. This chain connects TRBV27 to TRBJ1-5; possible D gene TRBD1, 6 bases. The CDR3 has 14 amino acids. Trimming cost V 6 bases and J 5 bases, with 14 bases left between them. Per the germline V gene, CDR1 is MNHEY and CDR2 is SMNVEV (reference sequence). The CDR3, as DNA: TGTGCCAGCAGCCTGGAGAGGGGGTATCAGCCCCAGCATTTT. Protein: CASSLERGYQPQHF.

The rearrangement uses TRBV5-1 and TRBJ1-2; the D gene is possibly TRBD1 (6 bases). The CDR3 runs to 12 residues. CDR1 is SGHRS, CDR2 YFSETQ, per germline. Trimming pared 4 bases from V and 8 bases from J, leaving 12 bases between. The CDR3 is CASSPDRIGYTF. CDR3 DNA: TGCGCCAGCAGCCCTGACAGGATCGGCTACACCTTC. Using reference TRBV5-1 and TRBJ1-2 for the parts outside the CDR3, the full variable domain is KAGVTQTPRYLIKTRGQQVTLSCSPISGHRSVSWYQQTPGQGLQFLFEYFSETQRNKGNFPGRFSGRQFSNSRSEMNVSTLELGDSALYLCASSPDRIGYTFGSGTRLTVV.

This clone appeared a few times. This chain links TRBV5-1 with TRBJ1-4; D is unresolved. The CDR3 consists of 12 residues. Trimming took off 4 bases at V and 6 bases at J, with 7 bases between the two ends. CDR1 SGHRS and CDR2 YFSETQ come from the germline V gene. CDR3 residues: CASSREDEKLFF. CDR3 DNA sequence: TGCGCCAGCAGCAGGGAGGATGAAAAACTGTTTTTT.

This clone was counted ten times or more. The CDR3 coding sequence is TGTGCCAGTAGTATCGACAGGGACACTGAAGCTTTCTTT. Encoded protein: CASSIDRDTEAFF. The V and J genes are TRBV19 and TRBJ1-1; 7 bases fit TRBD1. The CDR3 spans 13 residues. V shed 3 bases, J shed 3 bases, and the junction held 1 base outside the gene matches. CDR1 and CDR2 from the germline V gene are LNHDA and SQIVND (reference sequence).

V is TRBV19 and J is TRBJ2-4; possible D gene TRBD1, 6 bases. Germline CDR1 LNHDA, CDR2 SQIVND (reference sequence). The CDR3 sequence is 16 residues long. V was pared by 1 base and J by 0 bases, with 10 bases between. CDR3 bases: TGTGCCAGTAGTATAGCAGGGGCCCAAGCCAAAAACATTCAGTACTTC. Translation: CASSIAGAQAKNIQYF.

J is TRBJ2-3 and V is TRBV3-1 (or the pseudogene TRBV3-2); tentatively, D is TRBD2 (6 bases). Germline-derived CDR1 and CDR2 are LGHDT and YNNKEL (reference sequence). V was trimmed by 6 bases and J by 2 bases, leaving 21 bases between them. This CDR3 spans 17 amino acids. CDR3 region: CASSHTLSGLHTDTQYF. The CDR3 coding sequence is TGTGCCAGCAGTCACACTTTATCGGGACTTCACACAGATACGCAGTATTTT.

The chain couples TRBV18 to TRBJ1-6; D is possibly TRBD1 (6 bases). The V gene lost 2 bases and the J gene lost 7 bases, with 18 bases spanning the gap. This CDR3 is 17 amino acids long. The V gene's germline CDR1 is KGHSH and CDR2 LQKENI. The CDR3 sequence: CASSPNIPGQLNSPLHF. For the CDR3, the DNA is TGTGCCAGCTCACCAAACATTCCGGGACAACTGAATTCACCCCTCCACTTT.

This chain uses TRBV2 with TRBJ1-2; TRBD1 is a possible D gene (5 bases). The CDR3 sequence is 14 residues long. V was clipped by 0 bases and J by 4 bases, with 9 bases between them. Germline V gene lookup returns CDR1 SNHLY and CDR2 FYNNEI. CDR3 nucleotide sequence: TGTGCCAGCAGTGAAGCCGGGGGAGGCTATGGCTACACCTTC. Its translation is CASSEAGGGYGYTF. Full variable domain (outside the CDR3, taken from reference TRBV2 and TRBJ1-2): EPEVTQTPSHQVTQMGQEVILRCVPISNHLYFYWYRQILGQKVEFLVSFYNNEISEKSEIFDDQFSVERPDGSNFTLKIRSTKLEDSAMYFCASSEAGGGYGYTFGSGTRLTVV.

This clone was detected once. The chain couples TRBV16 to TRBJ1-6; possibly TRBD1 for D (6 bases). The CDR3 length is 14 residues. Trimming pared 5 bases from V and 5 bases from J, leaving 10 bases between. The germline gives CDR1 KGHSY, CDR2 FQNENV. Written as DNA, the CDR3 is TGTGCCAGCAGCAACAGGGTGGATAATTCACCCCTCCACTTT. Its protein is CASSNRVDNSPLHF.

V gene TRBV7-9 combines with J gene TRBJ1-2; D is possibly TRBD1 (6 bases). CDR1 and CDR2 (germline): SEHNR, FQNEAQ (reference sequence). The CDR3 extends over 14 amino acids. V was pared by 4 bases and J by 5 bases, with 14 bases between. CDR3 amino acids: CASSSPRTDYGYTF. CDR3 coding DNA: TGTGCCAGCAGCTCCCCCCGGACAGATTATGGCTACACCTTC.